One sample yielded the 17 T cell receptor beta chains listed below, sequenced in a study of beta chain features in type 1 diabetes. Expressed TCRB transcripts were sequenced because the entire RNA isolate underwent reverse transcription. Sequenced by immunoSEQ multiplex PCR; TCRdb stores in-frame clones only, minus some. This sample has approximately 100,000 clones; almost 40% occur once, and the top ten carry roughly 0.07%. Sequencing used stem cell memory CD4+ T cells from blood. These receptor sequences come from a young woman in good health.

This clone occurred a few times. The V and J genes are TRBV6-1 and TRBJ2-4, with 10 bases aligning to TRBD2. The germline CDR1 and CDR2 sequences are MNHNS and SASEGT. This CDR3 region has 15 residues. V was pared by 2 bases and J by 15 bases, with 13 bases of the junction left unmatched. CDR3 loop: CASSESASGRPTAYF. CDR3 in DNA: TGTGCCAGCAGTGAATCGGCTAGCGGGAGACCCACGGCGTACTTC.

V gene TRBV18 combines with J gene TRBJ1-5; tentatively, D is TRBD1 (5 bases). Trimming left V 6 bases short and J 1 base short, with 7 bases between. This CDR3 is 13 amino acids long. CDR1 KGHSH and CDR2 LQKENI come from the germline V gene. The CDR3 here is CASSGGSNQPQHF. The CDR3 nucleotides read TGTGCCAGCTCTGGGGGGAGCAATCAGCCCCAGCATTTT.

The chain carries TRBV6-5 and TRBJ1-1, with 7 nucleotides matching TRBD1. CDR3 length equals 15 residues. Germline lookup yields CDR1 MNHEY and CDR2 SVGAGI. With 4 bases clipped from V and 5 bases from J, the junction kept 10 bases outside the gene matches. CDR3 in DNA: TGTGCCAGCAGTTCCCACGACAGGGCGTGGACTGAAGCTTTCTTT. It codes for CASSSHDRAWTEAFF.

This rearrangement joins TRBV11-2 to TRBJ2-5; 7 nucleotides agree with TRBD2. The J call is in doubt because the DNA end fits TRBJ2-7 better. This CDR3 is 13 amino acids long. Germline CDR1 and CDR2: SGHAT and FQNNGV. This chain's CDR3 is CASSSGLVNEQYF. In DNA, the CDR3 is TGTGCCAGCAGCTCTGGACTAGTCAACGAGCAGTACTTC.

The V gene is TRBV6-5, the J gene TRBJ1-5; D might be TRBD1 (6 bases). Germline CDR1 and CDR2: MNHEY and SVGAGI. Deletions cut 2 bases from V and 6 bases from J, with 8 bases between. CDR3 length equals 13 residues. CDR3 sequence (DNA): TGTGCCAGCAGTTACAGGGGGAGTCAGCCCCAGCATTTT. Amino acids: CASSYRGSQPQHF.

This clone was observed a single time. V usage is TRBV28 and J usage is TRBJ2-3; D not certain. This CDR3 contains 14 residues. Germline assignment: CDR1 MDHEN and CDR2 SYDVKM. Trimming removed 1 base from V and 1 base from J, with 6 bases in between. CDR3 coding DNA: TGTGCCAGCAGTTTATTGGGCGGCACAGATACGCAGTATTTT. This sequence encodes CASSLLGGTDTQYF.

V is TRBV7-9 and J is TRBJ2-1; the match to TRBD1 covers 7 bases. V trimming: 4 bases; J trimming: 2 bases; junction bases outside the gene matches: 8. Per the germline V gene, CDR1 is SEHNR and CDR2 is FQNEAQ (reference sequence). This CDR3 comprises 16 residues. This CDR3 is CASSWRQGPTYNEQFF. CDR3 DNA: TGTGCCAGCAGCTGGCGACAGGGCCCAACCTACAATGAGCAGTTCTTC.

The V gene is TRBV11-2, the J gene TRBJ2-3, with 9 positions matching TRBD1. The V gene's germline CDR1 is SGHAT and CDR2 FQNNGV. CDR3 size: 16 residues. V dropped 6 bases and J dropped 1; count of bases not matched to a gene: 8. The DNA for the CDR3 is TGTGCCAGCAGGACACCACGGGACAGGGGCACAGATACGCAGTATTTT. Its protein product is CASRTPRDRGTDTQYF.

The chain combines TRBV4-2 with TRBJ2-2, with a weak D call TRBD1 (5 bases). The length of the CDR3 is 15 residues. The V gene lost 4 bases and the J gene lost 2 bases, with 11 bases spanning the gap. Germline V lookup: CDR1 LGHNA, CDR2 YNFKEQ. CDR3 sequence (DNA): TGTGCCAGCAGCCTGATAGGGGTTAACACCGGGGAGCTGTTTTTT. Translating gives CASSLIGVNTGELFF.

This clone has just a few counts. The rearrangement links TRBV7-9 to TRBJ2-3; 9 bases are shared with TRBD1. Germline CDR1 is SEHNR and CDR2 is FQNEAQ (reference sequence). J was trimmed by 5 bases and V by 4 bases; bases with no gene match: 10. The CDR3 is 16 residues long. The CDR3 here is CASSSYRGLLVDTQYF. The CDR3 region has the DNA TGTGCCAGCAGCTCCTACAGGGGGCTATTGGTAGATACGCAGTATTTT.

A few counts support this clone. The chain combines TRBV10-3 with TRBJ2-1, with D hard to call. The CDR3 has 14 amino acids. CDR1 is ENHRY and CDR2 is SYGVKD in the germline V gene. Trimming shortened V by 4 bases and J by 2 bases, and 9 bases separated the two germline ends. The CDR3 region has the DNA TGTGCCATCAGTGCCGGAGAGGCCTACAATGAGCAGTTCTTC. Translating it yields CAISAGEAYNEQFF.

The chain recombines TRBV5-1 with TRBJ1-5; weak D call: TRBD1 (5 bases). Looked up from germline, CDR1 is SGHRS and CDR2 is YFSETQ. Trimming removed 4 bases from V and 5 bases from J, with 16 bases in between. The CDR3 loop spans 15 amino acids. The CDR3: CASSRTGLSDQPQHF. Written as DNA, the CDR3 is TGCGCCAGCAGCAGAACGGGACTCTCGGATCAGCCCCAGCATTTT.

The chain links TRBV28 to TRBJ2-1; tentative D call: TRBD1 (5 bases). The length of the CDR3 is 12 residues. The germline V and J ends were trimmed by 7 bases and 12 bases, with 16 bases remaining between them. Looked up from germline, CDR1 is MDHEN and CDR2 is SYDVKM. CDR3 loop: CASTSRRGWQFF. The CDR3 region has the DNA TGTGCCAGCACCTCTAGAAGGGGCTGGCAGTTCTTC.

This clone was observed a few times. CDR3 bases: TGTGCCAGCAGCCCGGACAGGGGTACTAGCGGGAACTACAATGAGCAGTTCTTC. Translated, it gives CASSPDRGTSGNYNEQFF. V gene TRBV7-9 combines with J gene TRBJ2-1; D perhaps matches TRBD2 (10 bases). This CDR3 is built from 18 residues. Trimming shortened V by 5 bases and J by 3 bases, and 23 bases separated the two germline ends. Germline V gene lookup returns CDR1 SEHNR and CDR2 FQNEAQ (reference sequence).

V and J are TRBV18 and TRBJ1-1, with no clear D. Germline V gene sequence: CDR1 KGHSH, CDR2 LQKENI. The CDR3 is 21 amino acids. V shed 3 bases and J shed 1 base, with 30 bases lying between them. CDR3 coding DNA: TGTGCCAGCTCACCGGTCACCATAACTAGAGCCTCTGGTTACCAGAACACTGAAGCTTTCTTT. This gives the protein CASSPVTITRASGYQNTEAFF.

The V gene is TRBV7-2, the J gene TRBJ2-3; 13 positions agree with TRBD2. CDR1 SGHTA and CDR2 FQGNSA come from the germline V gene. This CDR3 region has 17 residues. J was trimmed by 6 bases and V by 2 bases; bases with no gene match: 8. The CDR3 here is CASSLFPGLAGVDTQYF. As DNA, the CDR3 is TGTGCCAGCAGCTTATTTCCCGGACTAGCGGGAGTCGATACGCAGTATTTT.

V usage is TRBV19 and J usage is TRBJ2-1; D is unresolved. CDR1 and CDR2 (germline): LNHDA, SQIVND (reference sequence). The CDR3 length is 11 residues. V lost 6 bases, J lost 4 bases, and 4 bases lay in between. The CDR3 DNA is TGTGCCAGTAGCCTTTACAATGAGCAGTTCTTC. It encodes CASSLYNEQFF.